The source of this TCR beta chain is a study of T cells in Graves' hyperthyroidism and ophthalmopathy. Whole-study results and caveats: Ophthalmopathy and stable hyperthyroidism were separated by a 13 V-J model. Among thyroid clonotypes expanded above 0.001, most also appeared in blood.

Amplification of TCR beta CDR3 regions was performed using RNA transcripts as template. First-round RT-PCR with HTBI primers amplified the TCR CDR3 region. TCRdb re-called the multiplex PCR reads with MiXCR, one entry per CDR3 protein. The sample has around 700,000 distinct CDR3 sequences, approximately 19% seen once; the top ten hold approximately 15%. The hyperthyroidism patients had all been newly diagnosed, and their disease duration was under 2 months. Their ages ranged from 18 to 65 years. The blood sample was taken at first hyperthyroidism diagnosis, before any ophthalmopathy symptoms. The ends lost 4 bases at V and 6 bases at J; junction bases unmatched: 6. The CDR3 covers 15 residues. Germline V gene sequence: CDR1 SGHTA, CDR2 FQGNSA. A word on this clonotype: Its antigen is unknown.

The TCR sequence derives from a woman between 45 and 60 years old with Graves' hyperthyroidism that later progressed to Graves' ophthalmopathy. V usage is TRBV7-2 and J usage is TRBJ1-5, with TRBD1 matching 10 bases. Sequences were obtained from blood. CDR3 coding DNA: TGTGCCAGCAGCTGGGACAGGGGATCAGGTCAGCCCCAGCATTTT. As protein: CASSWDRGSGQPQHF.